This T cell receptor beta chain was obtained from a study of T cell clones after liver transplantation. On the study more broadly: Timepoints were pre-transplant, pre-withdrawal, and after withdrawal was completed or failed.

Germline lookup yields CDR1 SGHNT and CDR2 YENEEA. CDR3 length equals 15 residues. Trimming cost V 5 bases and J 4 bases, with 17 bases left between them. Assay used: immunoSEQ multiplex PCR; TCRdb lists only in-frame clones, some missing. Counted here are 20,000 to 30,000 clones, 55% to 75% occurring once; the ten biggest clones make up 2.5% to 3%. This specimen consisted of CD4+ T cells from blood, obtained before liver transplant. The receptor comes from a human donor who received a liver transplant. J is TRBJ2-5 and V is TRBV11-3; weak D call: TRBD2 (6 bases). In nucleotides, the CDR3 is TGTGCCAGCAGCGAACACGCGGGGAAATTAGAGACCCAGTACTTC. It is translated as CASSEHAGKLETQYF.